The 22 T cell receptor beta chains below were found in one sample sequenced in a study of blood T cell repertoires in COVID-19. Sequencing was performed with immunoSEQ multiplex PCR; in TCRdb, only in-frame clones are kept and a portion is missing. The table includes approximately 73,000 clones, approximately 86% detected once. Sequencing was performed on peripheral blood. These receptors were taken from a woman aged 55 to 70 with acute or convalescent COVID-19.

This clone has just one count. The V call is TRBV7-3, the J call TRBJ2-1, with a possible D match to TRBD2 (6 bases). CDR3 length: 14 residues. The germline V and J ends were trimmed by 4 bases and 9 bases, with 16 bases remaining between them. The V gene's germline CDR1 is SGHTA and CDR2 FQGTGA. The CDR3, as DNA: TGTGCCAGCAGCTCGACAATTAGCGGAACTGAGCAGTTCTTC. Translating it yields CASSSTISGTEQFF.

CDR3 residues: CASSVGSGGGLVTQYF. The CDR3 DNA is TGTGCCAGCAGCGTAGGAAGCGGGGGGGGTTTGGTCACCCAGTACTTC. The chain employs TRBV9 and TRBJ2-5, with TRBD2 identical over 10 bases. Germline CDR1 is SGDLS and CDR2 is YYNGEE. V dropped 0 bases and J dropped 8; count of bases not matched to a gene: 10. This CDR3 has 16 amino acids.

The rearrangement uses TRBV28 and TRBJ1-2; TRBD1 agrees at 10 bases. V lost 5 bases, J lost 8 bases, and 5 bases stayed unmatched. Germline values: CDR1 MDHEN, CDR2 SYDVKM. This CDR3 is 13 amino acids long. The CDR3 region has the DNA TGTGCCAGCAGTCCCGGGACAGGGGACGGCTACACCTTC. It encodes CASSPGTGDGYTF.

V usage is TRBV20-1 and J usage is TRBJ2-1, with D tentatively TRBD1 (6 bases). The germline V and J ends were trimmed by 3 bases and 2 bases, with 14 bases remaining between them. This CDR3 contains 15 residues. The germline CDR1 and CDR2 sequences are DFQATT and SNEGSKA (reference sequence). The CDR3 nucleotides read TGCAGTGCTAGTACACAGGGACGGACCTACAATGAGCAGTTCTTC. Translated: CSASTQGRTYNEQFF.

CDR3: CASSNRDRKGYTF. In DNA form, the CDR3 reads TGTGCCAGCAGTAACCGGGACAGAAAGGGCTACACCTTC. The V and J genes are TRBV6-6 and TRBJ1-2, with 7 bases fitting TRBD1. The CDR3 is 13 amino acids. V lost 5 bases to trimming and J lost 8 bases; unmatched junction nucleotides: 8. Germline CDR1 is MNHNY and CDR2 is SVGAGI (reference sequence).

CDR3 DNA sequence: TGTGCCAGCAGTGGGACAGGGGGCGATCAGCCCCAGCATTTT. This codes for CASSGTGGDQPQHF. V is TRBV2 and J is TRBJ1-5; 11 nucleotides agree with TRBD1. The CDR3 covers 14 residues. Trimming cost V 4 bases and J 5 bases; bases outside gene matches: 1. The germline gives CDR1 SNHLY, CDR2 FYNNEI.

The CDR3 DNA follows: TGTGCCAGCAGTTCCTTTGGCCGAGATTGGACTATCCCCTACGAGCAGTACTTC. Translating it yields CASSSFGRDWTIPYEQYF. This chain uses TRBV27 with TRBJ2-7; weak D call: TRBD2 (6 bases). The germline gives CDR1 MNHEY, CDR2 SMNVEV (reference sequence). The CDR3 loop spans 18 amino acids. Trimming pared 4 bases from V and 2 bases from J, leaving 24 bases between.

The chain uses TRBV7-9 and TRBJ1-1; 9 nucleotides align to TRBD1. Germline assignment: CDR1 SEHNR and CDR2 FQNEAQ (reference sequence). This CDR3 region has 16 residues. The V segment lost 8 bases and the J segment 4 bases; nucleotides outside the gene matches: 14. CDR3 in DNA: TGTGCCAGCGGACCGGGACAGGGTATTTGGGGCACTGAAGCTTTCTTT. The encoded protein is CASGPGQGIWGTEAFF. The full variable domain, with the rest looked up from reference TRBV7-9 and TRBJ1-1, is DTGVSQNPRHKITKRGQNVTFRCDPISEHNRLYWYRQTLGQGPEFLTYFQNEAQLEKSRLLSDRFSAERPKGSFSTLEIQRTEQGDSAMYLCASGPGQGIWGTEAFFGQGTRLTVV.

The sample holds one count of this clone. This rearrangement joins TRBV19 to TRBJ2-2, with 8 positions matching TRBD1. From germline, CDR1 is LNHDA and CDR2 SQIVND (reference sequence). The CDR3 has 13 amino acids. V lost 7 bases and J lost 7; bases outside the gene matches: 5. CDR3 region: CASKAGGGGELFF. Written as DNA, the CDR3 is TGTGCCAGTAAAGCAGGGGGCGGCGGGGAGCTGTTTTTT.

J is TRBJ1-5 and V is TRBV7-9; D possibly corresponds to TRBD1 (5 bases). V lost 5 bases and J lost 1, with 15 bases in between. The CDR3 consists of 16 residues. Per germline, CDR1 SEHNR and CDR2 FQNEAQ (reference sequence). The CDR3 sequence: CASSPSGRASNQPQHF. Written as DNA, the CDR3 is TGTGCCAGCAGCCCCTCGGGCAGGGCGAGCAATCAGCCCCAGCATTTT.

V and J are TRBV18 and TRBJ1-2; 7 nucleotides align to TRBD1. Looked up from germline, CDR1 is KGHSH and CDR2 is LQKENI. This CDR3 region has 12 residues. The junction had 5 bases not matched to a gene; V was cut back by 5 bases and J by 8 bases. Here the CDR3 reads CASSSGQVGYTF. The CDR3 coding sequence is TGTGCCAGCTCATCCGGACAGGTCGGCTACACCTTC.

The genes are TRBV4-3 and TRBJ2-5; 9 bases are a match to TRBD2. The trim removed 1 base at V and 7 bases at J, leaving 4 bases unmatched. The germline V gene encodes CDR1 LGHNA and CDR2 YSLEER. CDR3 size: 14 residues. The CDR3 loop reads CASSQVAGEGTQYF. The CDR3 region has the DNA TGCGCCAGCAGCCAAGTAGCGGGAGAGGGGACCCAGTACTTC.

The J gene is TRBJ1-1, the V gene TRBV29-1; no reliable D call. Germline V lookup: CDR1 SQVTM, CDR2 ANQGSEA. With 6 bases removed from V and 5 bases from J, the gap between germline ends came to 13 bases. This CDR3 comprises 12 residues. The CDR3 bases are TGCAGCGTGAGGGAAGGGTATACTGAAGCTTTCTTT. It codes for CSVREGYTEAFF.

On this clone itself: In the same sample, other DNA sequences code for this CDR3. V gene TRBV6-2 or TRBV6-3 combines with J gene TRBJ1-2; D possibly corresponds to TRBD1 (5 bases). The CDR3 has 13 amino acids. The germline V gene has CDR1 MNHEY and CDR2 SVGEGT. V dropped 3 bases and J dropped 3 bases, with 8 bases sitting between them. The CDR3, as DNA: TGTGCCAGCAGTTATGCCAGGGACTATGGCTACACCTTC. It specifies CASSYARDYGYTF.

The J gene is TRBJ2-1, the V gene TRBV7-9, with D possibly being TRBD2 (5 bases). CDR1 is SEHNR, CDR2 FQNEAQ, per germline (reference sequence). This CDR3 is built from 15 residues. V dropped 4 bases and J dropped 2 bases, with 12 bases sitting between them. In DNA, the CDR3 is TGTGCCAGCAGCTCTCAAGGGAGCGCCTACAATGAGCAGTTCTTC. Translating gives CASSSQGSAYNEQFF. The variable domain in full, with the rest retrieved from reference TRBV7-9 and TRBJ2-1, is DTGVSQNPRHKITKRGQNVTFRCDPISEHNRLYWYRQTLGQGPEFLTYFQNEAQLEKSRLLSDRFSAERPKGSFSTLEIQRTEQGDSAMYLCASSSQGSAYNEQFFGPGTRLTVL.

The chain uses TRBV9 and TRBJ2-7, with 7 bases fitting TRBD1. Per germline, CDR1 SGDLS and CDR2 YYNGEE. CDR3 length equals 15 residues. Trimming at V came to 0 bases and at J to 7 bases, leaving 10 bases not matched to a gene. CDR3 amino acids: CASSVGGTEIGEQYF. The CDR3 DNA follows: TGTGCCAGCAGCGTAGGAGGGACAGAAATTGGGGAGCAGTACTTC.

In this sample, this clone turned up once. V and J are TRBV27 and TRBJ1-4, with a weak D call TRBD1 (6 bases). The V end lost 6 bases, the J end lost 1 base, and 9 bases lay between the germline ends. The length of the CDR3 is 14 residues. Germline V gives CDR1 MNHEY, CDR2 SMNVEV (reference sequence). The CDR3 is CASRTGVTNEKLFF. CDR3 in DNA: TGTGCCAGCAGGACAGGCGTAACTAATGAAAAACTGTTTTTT.

DNA of the CDR3: TGTGCCAGCAGCTTGGTGTCAGGGGGCGGCTATGGCTACACCTTC. This gives the protein CASSLVSGGGYGYTF. This sequence joins TRBV5-6 and TRBJ1-2; 8 nucleotides match TRBD1. The junction had 5 bases not matched to a gene; V was cut back by 0 bases and J by 4 bases. Germline assignment: CDR1 SGHDT and CDR2 YYEEEE. This CDR3 has 15 residues.

The gene calls are TRBV24-1 and TRBJ1-5; unclear D gene. Germline CDR1 is KGHDR and CDR2 is SFDVKD. The CDR3 consists of 15 residues. V shed 4 bases and J shed 4 bases, with 13 bases lying between them. The CDR3 sequence: CATSDRTQGNQPQHF. In nucleotides, the CDR3 is TGTGCCACCAGTGACCGGACTCAAGGGAATCAGCCCCAGCATTTT.

The V call is TRBV19, the J call TRBJ2-3; 10 positions match TRBD1. CDR3 length: 16 residues. Germline CDR1 LNHDA, CDR2 SQIVND (reference sequence). The V segment lost 5 bases and the J segment 6 bases; nucleotides outside the gene matches: 11. The CDR3 region has the DNA TGTGCCAGTAGTTCCCAAGCGACAGGGGGCGAGGATACGCAGTATTTT. It translates to CASSSQATGGEDTQYF.

The rearrangement links TRBV5-1 to TRBJ2-7; 9 bases map to TRBD1. In germline, CDR1 is SGHRS, CDR2 YFSETQ. Trimming took 4 bases from V and 11 from J; bases not matched to a gene: 16. This CDR3 region has 15 residues. The CDR3 is CASSPGQGNFNGEYF. As DNA, the CDR3 is TGCGCCAGCAGCCCGGGACAGGGTAATTTTAACGGGGAGTACTTC. The whole variable domain, remainder taken from reference TRBV5-1 and TRBJ2-7, is KAGVTQTPRYLIKTRGQQVTLSCSPISGHRSVSWYQQTPGQGLQFLFEYFSETQRNKGNFPGRFSGRQFSNSRSEMNVSTLELGDSALYLCASSPGQGNFNGEYFGPGTRLTVT.

J is TRBJ2-3 and V is TRBV9, with D hard to call. Deletions cut 1 base from V and 2 bases from J, with 8 bases between. The CDR3 runs 14 residues. CDR1 and CDR2 (germline): SGDLS, YYNGEE. CDR3 coding DNA: TGTGCCAGCAGCGTATTACAGTCCACAGATACGCAGTATTTT. Translated, it gives CASSVLQSTDTQYF.